These T cell receptor beta chains were read from a single sample in a study of blood T cell repertoires in COVID-19. This table comes from immunoSEQ multiplex PCR, and its TCRdb copy is limited to in-frame clones, with some not included. Of 300,000 or so clones listed, approximately 90% are singletons. Sequenced input: PBMCs or T cells enriched from blood (not recorded which). These receptors were collected from a woman between 18 and 30 years old who had recovered from COVID-19. The CDR3 runs from the conserved cysteine through the conserved F or W. D genes are given only for firm matches.

TRBV27	TRBD2	TRBJ2-5	CASSDGTSRGQETQYF
TRBV5-6	TRBD1	TRBJ1-4	CASSGPRGRESEKLFF
TRBV4-1	NA	TRBJ2-2	CASSQDLYKGEGGELFF
TRBV7-6	NA	TRBJ1-5	CASSRQTDQPQHF
TRBV13	TRBD1	TRBJ1-3	CASSSRDSSGNTIYF
TRBV9	NA	TRBJ1-1	CASSAGNRNTEAFF
TRBV27	NA	TRBJ2-1	CASSLTGWGDEQFF
TRBV5-4	NA	TRBJ2-2	CASSTRSSATNTGELFF
TRBV6-4	TRBD1	TRBJ1-2	CASSDSARGNGYTF
TRBV28	TRBD1	TRBJ1-2	CAIPDYGTGNYGYTF
TRBV10-3	NA	TRBJ2-5	CAISGGSGDLETQYF
TRBV9	TRBD2	TRBJ2-1	CASSVGWLAGGSSYNEQFF
TRBV6-1	NA	TRBJ1-4	CASSEASHPGGKLFF
TRBV6-6	NA	TRBJ1-1	CASRARDGSFNTEAFF
TRBV15	NA	TRBJ1-1	CATSDPTGPFYTEAFF
TRBV28	NA	TRBJ1-2	CASSRGTLGGYTF
TRBV7-3	NA	TRBJ2-1	CASSPGSTSYNEQFF
TRBV29-1	TRBD1	TRBJ1-2	CSAQVGQNNYGYTF
TRBV4-2	NA	TRBJ2-2	CASSQAGIAVEELFF
TRBV6-1	NA	TRBJ1-3	CASSEAGQREYF
TRBV7-2	NA	TRBJ1-4	CASSLRQAINEKLFF
TRBV7-9	TRBD2	TRBJ2-1	CASSSPFEGTSGYNEQFF
TRBV27	TRBD1	TRBJ2-1	CASSTSRQQGGHNEQFF
TRBV5-1	TRBD1	TRBJ1-4	CASSLWTGGEKLFF
TRBV5-1	TRBD1	TRBJ2-3	CASSLMNRGDTQYF
TRBV5-1	TRBD1	TRBJ2-2	CASSRTGSNTGELFF
TRBV25-1	TRBD1	TRBJ1-2	CASSTGGFNYGYTF
TRBV9	NA	TRBJ1-1	CASSEGAGEAFF
TRBV29-1	TRBD1	TRBJ1-1	CSAGQGSLDTEAFF
TRBV3-1/TRBV3-2	NA	TRBJ1-6	CASSQRWGVGLNSPLHF
TRBV12-3/TRBV12-4	TRBD1	TRBJ1-5	CASRRQGNQPQHF
TRBV19	TRBD1	TRBJ2-3	CASSRTGANTDTQYF
TRBV29-1	TRBD1	TRBJ1-1	CSVPRQGATTEAFF
TRBV3-1/TRBV3-2	NA	TRBJ1-1	CASSQIRRTGMGTEAFF
TRBV10-1	NA	TRBJ2-1	CASSEPGYGSNEQFF
TRBV5-8	TRBD2	TRBJ2-1	CASNQRGEFYNEQFF
TRBV6-5	NA	TRBJ1-1	CASSYTGPNTEAFF
TRBV10-1	NA	TRBJ2-1	CASSELMDSRGYNEQFF
TRBV4-1	TRBD1	TRBJ1-2	CASSQITGGVIYGYTF
TRBV19	NA	TRBJ2-1	CASSMGHPVYNEQFF
TRBV19	TRBD1	TRBJ1-1	CATRDSLNRTEAFF
TRBV5-1	TRBD2	TRBJ2-1	CASSSGYAGEGLEQFF
TRBV3-1/TRBV3-2	TRBD1	TRBJ1-6	CASTWTGGNSPLHF
TRBV6-5	TRBD1	TRBJ2-7	CASSYAAGGGNEQYF
TRBV28	NA	TRBJ1-4	CASSFGGKTNEKLFF
TRBV27	TRBD2	TRBJ2-7	CASSLNFLAVTYEQYF
TRBV6-5	NA	TRBJ2-7	CASSSTGEDYEQYF
TRBV30	NA	TRBJ2-3	CAWSPGTDTQYF
TRBV2	NA	TRBJ1-5	CASSEGVGVGEPQHF
TRBV2	NA	TRBJ1-4	CASSGDTIDRPANEKLFF
TRBV7-9	NA	TRBJ2-7	CASSLSTSYYEQYF
TRBV3-1/TRBV3-2	NA	TRBJ1-6	CASSPWVERGLTYNSPLHF
TRBV12-3/TRBV12-4	TRBD2	TRBJ2-1	CASSGLADEQFF
TRBV13	NA	TRBJ2-3	CASSAGLPDTQYF